These T cell receptor beta chains were read from a single sample in a study of technical replicates of blood from several donors. Sequencing was performed with immunoSEQ multiplex PCR; in TCRdb, only in-frame clones are kept and a portion is missing. The sample holds some 70,000 clones, 95% to 97% seen once. The sequencing input was T cells isolated from PBMCs. All receptors derive from a human donor in good health. Each CDR3 is given with its conserved first and last residue. D genes are given only for firm matches. The listing skips clone size in some rows; elsewhere it reads once, few, many or a size class.

length | D | size | J | V | DNA | CDR3
15 | NA | NA | TRBJ2-1 | TRBV4-1 | TGCGCCAGCAGCCAAGTTGTCTCAGGTAAAGATGAGCAGTTCTTC | CASSQVVSGKDEQFF
16 | TRBD1 | NA | TRBJ2-7 | TRBV4-1 | TGCGCCAGCAGCCAAGAGCTTGGGACAGCCTCCTACGAGCAGTACTTC | CASSQELGTASYEQYF
14 | TRBD2 | NA | TRBJ2-1 | TRBV9 | TGTGCCAGCAGCGGGACTAGCTACAGCAATGAGCAGTTCTTC | CASSGTSYSNEQFF
13 | NA | NA | TRBJ2-3 | TRBV7-7 | TGTGCTAGCAGCTTATCGATCCGGGATACGCAGTATTTT | CASSLSIRDTQYF
13 | NA | NA | TRBJ2-7 | TRBV28 | TGTGCCAGCAGTTTACAACAAAGCTACGAGCAGTACTTC | CASSLQQSYEQYF
11 | NA | NA | TRBJ1-4 | TRBV20-1 | TGCAGTGCCTATCATAGAGAAAAACTGTTTTTT | CSAYHREKLFF
15 | TRBD2 | NA | TRBJ2-5 | TRBV4-2 | TGTGCCAGCAGCCCTTCCCGAGCGGGACAAGAGACCCAGTACTTC | CASSPSRAGQETQYF
16 | TRBD1 | once | TRBJ1-2 | TRBV13 | TGTGCCAGCAGCTTTGACTGGGGACAGGGGGACTATGGCTACACCTTC | CASSFDWGQGDYGYTF
15 | NA | NA | TRBJ2-1 | TRBV27 | NA | CASSSSTSGSNEQFF
17 | TRBD1 | NA | TRBJ1-5 | TRBV10-3 | TGTGCCATCAGTGACCCCGGGACAGCTTATAGCAATCAGCCCCAGCATTTT | CAISDPGTAYSNQPQHF
14 | NA | NA | TRBJ1-2 | TRBV19 | TGTGCCAGTAGTATAGACAGGGTCAACTATGGCTACACCTTC | CASSIDRVNYGYTF
14 | TRBD1 | NA | TRBJ2-7 | TRBV30 | TGTGCCTGGGCCGGACAGGACCATACCTACGAGCAGTACTTC | CAWAGQDHTYEQYF
19 | NA | NA | TRBJ1-4 | TRBV12-5 | TGTGCTAGTGGTTTGGCCCAATCGTACCCGGGGGGTTTAGGGGAAAAACTGTTTTTT | CASGLAQSYPGGLGEKLFF
18 | TRBD1 | NA | TRBJ2-5 | TRBV30 | TGTGCCTGGAGCATCTACTCCCCCGGGACAGGGGGCCTGGAGACCCAGTACTTC | CAWSIYSPGTGGLETQYF
15 | TRBD2 | NA | TRBJ2-3 | TRBV29-1 | TGCAGCGTTCTAGGACTAGCGGCTAACACAGATACGCAGTATTTT | CSVLGLAANTDTQYF
15 | TRBD2 | NA | TRBJ2-7 | TRBV28 | TGTGCCAGCTCCCGGGGGACTAGCTTACGGGGCGAGCAGTACTTC | CASSRGTSLRGEQYF
15 | TRBD1 | NA | TRBJ1-2 | TRBV11-2 | TGTGCCAGCAGCTTAGCCCGGGACAGGAACTATGGCTACACCTTC | CASSLARDRNYGYTF
16 | NA | NA | TRBJ1-2 | TRBV21-1 | TGTGCCAGCAGCAAAGAAGTTCGGGGGGCGGACTATGGCTACACCTTC | CASSKEVRGADYGYTF
13 | NA | NA | TRBJ2-4 | TRBV30 | TGTGCCTGGACGGGTCTGGTTAAAAACATTCAGTACTTC | CAWTGLVKNIQYF
16 | NA | NA | TRBJ2-1 | TRBV15 | TGTGCCACCAGCAGAGATTATGGGAGCTCCTACAATGAGCAGTTCTTC | CATSRDYGSSYNEQFF
18 | NA | NA | TRBJ2-2 | TRBV6-4 | TGTGCCAGCAGTGAGTTCTACCCCCCGGGAGTAGGCACCGGGGAGCTGTTTTTT | CASSEFYPPGVGTGELFF
15 | NA | NA | TRBJ2-7 | TRBV5-4 | TGTGCCAGCAGCTTCATGAGATCCTCATACTACGAGCAGTACTTC | CASSFMRSSYYEQYF
15 | NA | NA | TRBJ2-6 | TRBV6-5 | TGTGCCAGCAGTTACTCTCTCTCTGGGGCCAACGTCCTGACTTTC | CASSYSLSGANVLTF
15 | NA | NA | TRBJ2-5 | TRBV6-5 | TGTGCCAGCAGTTACTCCCCTACAGGGAAAGAGACCCAGTACTTC | CASSYSPTGKETQYF
16 | TRBD1 | NA | TRBJ1-5 | TRBV15 | TGTGCCACCAGTGCGAACCCGGGACAGCGATATCAGCCCCAGCATTTT | CATSANPGQRYQPQHF
16 | NA | NA | TRBJ2-3 | TRBV5-1 | TGCGCCAGCAGCTTGCAGGAGGTCCGGAGCACAGATACGCAGTATTTT | CASSLQEVRSTDTQYF
15 | NA | NA | TRBJ2-1 | TRBV11-3 | TGTGCCAGCAGCTTAGCCGGGAGTAACCGCTATGAGCAGTTCTTC | CASSLAGSNRYEQFF
15 | NA | NA | TRBJ1-1 | TRBV6-1 | TGTGCCAGCAGTGCCATACTATCTTTGAACACTGAAGCTTTCTTT | CASSAILSLNTEAFF
17 | NA | NA | TRBJ2-7 | TRBV21-1 | TGTGCCAGCAGCCCAAGGGACCTAGCGGGAGATATCTACGAGCAGTACTTC | CASSPRDLAGDIYEQYF
14 | NA | NA | TRBJ2-5 | TRBV9 | TGTGCCAGCAGCGCGCAGGGACTGCAGAGGACACAGTACTTC | CASSAQGLQRTQYF